The entry below gives a single TCR beta chain sequence along with its context. Its matching antigen is unknown. Germline V lookup: CDR1 SGHTA, CDR2 FQGTGA. Trimming took off 5 bases at V and 3 bases at J, with 10 bases between the two ends. The CDR3 length is 14 residues. The data are from a study of OX40 agonist ivuxolimab in advanced cancers. Study conclusions and caveats: Averaged across samples, CD8+ T cells carried more expanded clones than CD4+ did.

Only in-frame clones appear in the TCRdb table, and some are missing; sequencing was by immunoSEQ multiplex PCR. The table includes approximately 77,000 clones, 90% to 95% detected once. This clonotype was sampled from an adult with an advanced solid tumor such as melanoma, head and neck, liver or kidney cancer. This specimen consisted of CD4+ or CD8+ T cells sorted from blood, obtained in a trial of the OX40 agonist ivuxolimab. This chain connects TRBV7-3 to TRBJ2-2; D is possibly TRBD1 or TRBD2 (5 bases each). DNA for the CDR3: TGTGCCAGCAGCCTACGGGGCCACACCGGGGAGCTGTTTTTT. It specifies CASSLRGHTGELFF. The variable domain in full, completed from reference TRBV7-3 and TRBJ2-2, reads GAGVSQTPSNKVTEKGKYVELRCDPISGHTALYWYRQSLGQGPEFLIYFQGTGAADDSGLPNDRFFAVRPEGSVSTLKIQRTERGDSAVYLCASSLRGHTGELFFGEGSRLTVL.